A selection of T cell receptor beta chains follows, all from one sample in a study of blood T cell repertoires in COVID-19. Only in-frame clones appear in the TCRdb table, and some are missing; sequencing was by immunoSEQ multiplex PCR. The table lists 220,000 or so clones, about four fifths of them singletons. The specimen was PBMCs or T cells enriched from blood (not recorded which). Receptor source: a woman aged 35 to 49 who had recovered from COVID-19. Both conserved end residues are part of each CDR3. The order of the fields is J gene, CDR3 length, V gene, CDR3 protein.

J: TRBJ1-5
length: 15
V: TRBV6-5
CDR3: CASSPVGAGERPQHF

J: TRBJ1-1
length: 16
V: TRBV7-9
CDR3: CASSSSLGTGGAEAFF

J: TRBJ2-2
length: 15
V: TRBV4-1
CDR3: CASSQAGLGAGELFF

J: TRBJ2-1
length: 15
V: TRBV28
CDR3: CASSPGTSGRVKQFF

J: TRBJ1-3
length: 13
V: TRBV12-5
CDR3: CASGLYLRNTIYF

J: TRBJ1-2
length: 15
V: TRBV7-2
CDR3: CASSSTSTGGYGYTF

J: TRBJ2-1
length: 15
V: TRBV7-8
CDR3: CASSLERARYNEQFF

J: TRBJ2-2
length: 17
V: TRBV16
CDR3: CASSQSRVSGGLGTLFF

J: TRBJ2-5
length: 13
V: TRBV28
CDR3: CASSLAGRETQYF

J: TRBJ2-3
length: 15
V: TRBV19
CDR3: CASKESSGRPDTQYF

J: TRBJ2-7
length: 15
V: TRBV28
CDR3: CASSSGQGVYYEQYF

J: TRBJ1-1
length: 16
V: TRBV6-5
CDR3: CASSYSVRGTNTEAFF

J: TRBJ2-5
length: 17
V: TRBV19
CDR3: CASSSGRTAFSSETQYF

J: TRBJ2-2
length: 11
V: TRBV12-3/TRBV12-4
CDR3: CASRYTGELFF

J: TRBJ1-2
length: 14
V: TRBV21-1
CDR3: CASSKEAGHYGYTF

J: TRBJ2-7
length: 16
V: TRBV10-2
CDR3: CASSDSPAELSYEQYF

J: TRBJ1-5
length: 14
V: TRBV2
CDR3: CASSSVRSNQPQHF

J: TRBJ1-2
length: 14
V: TRBV10-3
CDR3: CAISETGQGGGYTF

J: TRBJ1-2
length: 16
V: TRBV19
CDR3: CASSLGGAGNNYGYTF

J: TRBJ2-5
length: 15
V: TRBV11-3
CDR3: CASSAGLAEQETQYF

J: TRBJ2-1
length: 16
V: TRBV24-1
CDR3: CATSETSGRAPNEQFF

J: TRBJ2-1
length: 15
V: TRBV2
CDR3: CASTLVSSGTNEQFF

J: TRBJ1-1
length: 16
V: TRBV28
CDR3: CASSSPGGQGATEAFF

J: TRBJ2-2
length: 12
V: TRBV6-5
CDR3: CASRTGTRELFF

J: TRBJ1-4
length: 15
V: TRBV25-1
CDR3: CASSERTGTNEKLFF

J: TRBJ2-2
length: 15
V: TRBV7-2
CDR3: CASSLMNSGTGELFF

J: TRBJ2-1
length: 14
V: TRBV5-1
CDR3: CASSLAQAPNEQFF

J: TRBJ2-2
length: 15
V: TRBV7-2
CDR3: CASSLFGGNTGELFF

J: TRBJ2-1
length: 17
V: TRBV27
CDR3: CASSGQPGLGGGYEQFF

J: TRBJ2-1
length: 15
V: TRBV6-5
CDR3: CASRPPGLQGNEQFF

J: TRBJ1-5
length: 16
V: TRBV6-1
CDR3: CASSEGLDTYYQPQHF

J: TRBJ2-1
length: 15
V: TRBV6-5
CDR3: CASSYMDSSYNEQFF

J: TRBJ1-3
length: 14
V: TRBV3-1/TRBV3-2
CDR3: CASSQQGSGNTIYF

J: TRBJ2-1
length: 16
V: TRBV6-1
CDR3: CASSESLAGSYNEQFF

J: TRBJ2-7
length: 12
V: TRBV19
CDR3: CASSDRDNEQYF

J: TRBJ2-2
length: 18
V: TRBV19
CDR3: CASSITRASGRVFGELFF

J: TRBJ1-2
length: 16
V: TRBV3-1/TRBV3-2
CDR3: CASRRGSGGSNYGYTF

J: TRBJ2-1
length: 13
V: TRBV7-3
CDR3: CASSSNPGNEQFF

J: TRBJ2-3
length: 13
V: TRBV30
CDR3: CAWRLLSTDTQYF

J: TRBJ1-2
length: 14
V: TRBV18
CDR3: CASSPGGPDYGYTF

J: TRBJ1-5
length: 17
V: TRBV24-1
CDR3: CATSPGGQGGGNQPQHF

J: TRBJ1-2
length: 13
V: TRBV7-2
CDR3: CASSLIGTGDYTF

J: TRBJ2-1
length: 14
V: TRBV2
CDR3: CASSGSLPLNEQFF

J: TRBJ2-7
length: 15
V: TRBV7-2
CDR3: CASSLVWDRVYEQYF

J: TRBJ2-1
length: 17
V: TRBV3-1/TRBV3-2
CDR3: CASSPTSGRGAYNEQFF

J: TRBJ2-7
length: 16
V: TRBV9
CDR3: CASSVVGGGAFHEQYF

J: TRBJ1-1
length: 15
V: TRBV29-1
CDR3: CSVVPGTGVNTEAFF

J: TRBJ1-4
length: 12
V: TRBV19
CDR3: CASSPANEKLFF

J: TRBJ1-2
length: 15
V: TRBV19
CDR3: CASSMPGTGDYGYTF

J: TRBJ1-1
length: 17
V: TRBV21-1
CDR3: CASSKSQGPLRGTEAFF

J: TRBJ2-1
length: 16
V: TRBV7-9
CDR3: CASSRRLAASYNEQFF

J: TRBJ2-1
length: 15
V: TRBV24-1
CDR3: CATSDPGQEEIKQFF

J: TRBJ1-2
length: 13
V: TRBV6-5
CDR3: CASLGQRDNGYTF

J: TRBJ2-2
length: 17
V: TRBV7-3
CDR3: CASSLTVAGVGTGELFF

J: TRBJ2-2
length: 17
V: TRBV5-5
CDR3: CASSPQPLRGNTGELFF